This TCR beta chain was sequenced for a study of shared clonotypes between healthy human individuals. Study-wide findings and caveats: Shared across four donors were roughly 4.7% of the naive CD4 clonotypes. Owing to a small donor count, the genetic and exposure-history diversity represented was limited.

Turning to this clone: What it binds is unknown.

Among the donors, all were Caucasian adults who lived in Nashville, Tennessee. A CD45RA+ naive subset and a CD45RA-negative memory subset were split from CD4+ cells. The protocol was immunoSEQ multiplex PCR, while the TCRdb copy is restricted to in-frame clones and leaves out a portion. Seen here are over a million clones, 75% to 80% observed once, and the top ten hold around 0.6%. CDR1 is SGHDN, CDR2 FVKESK, per germline. The CDR3 is 13 amino acids. V gave up 0 bases and J gave up 8 bases, with 11 bases separating them. The TCR originated in a man younger than 35 in good health. Some clones in this sample may be carry-over from other donors' samples. What was sequenced was memory CD4+ T cells from PBMCs. Subset described: CD45RA-negative fraction. This rearrangement joins TRBV14 to TRBJ2-7; D is uncertain. The CDR3 nucleotides read TGTGCCAGCAGCCAAGATACCTGGGAACAGCAGTACTTC. This translates into CASSQDTWEQQYF. Variable domain in full (rest from reference TRBV14 and TRBJ2-7): EAGVTQFPSHSVIEKGQTVTLRCDPISGHDNLYWYRRVMGKEIKFLLHFVKESKQDESGMPNNRFLAERTGGTYSTLKVQPAELEDSGVYFCASSQDTWEQQYFGPGTRLTVT.